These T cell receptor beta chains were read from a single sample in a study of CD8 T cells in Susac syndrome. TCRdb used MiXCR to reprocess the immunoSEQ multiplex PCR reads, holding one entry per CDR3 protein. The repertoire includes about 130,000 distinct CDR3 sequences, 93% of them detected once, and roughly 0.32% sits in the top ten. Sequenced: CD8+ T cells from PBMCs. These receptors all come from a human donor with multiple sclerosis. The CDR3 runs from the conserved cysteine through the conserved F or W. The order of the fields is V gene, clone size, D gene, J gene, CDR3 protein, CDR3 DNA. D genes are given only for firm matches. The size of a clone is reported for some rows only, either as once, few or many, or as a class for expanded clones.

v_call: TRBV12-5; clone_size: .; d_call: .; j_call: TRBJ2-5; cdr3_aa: CASASGGLTLGGETQYF; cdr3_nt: TGTGCTAGTGCCTCTGGGGGGCTGACGCTCGGGGGCGAGACCCAGTACTTC
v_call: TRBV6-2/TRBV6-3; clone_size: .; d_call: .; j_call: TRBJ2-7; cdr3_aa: CTSSYYSYAPYEQYF; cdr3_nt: TGTACCAGCAGTTACTATTCGTATGCTCCCTACGAGCAGTACTTC
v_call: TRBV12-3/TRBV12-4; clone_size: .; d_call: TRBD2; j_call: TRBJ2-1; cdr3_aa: CASSIPPGLAGYNEQFF; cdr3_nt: TGTGCCAGCAGTATACCCCCGGGACTAGCGGGATACAATGAGCAGTTCTTC
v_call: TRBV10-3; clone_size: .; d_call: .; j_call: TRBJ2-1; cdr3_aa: CAISDDRNNEQFF; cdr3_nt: TGTGCCATCAGTGACGACAGAAACAATGAGCAGTTCTTC
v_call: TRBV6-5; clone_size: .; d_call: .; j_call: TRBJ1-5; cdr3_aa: CASSLRASNQPQHF; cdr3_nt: TGTGCCAGCAGTCTCCGGGCAAGCAATCAGCCCCAGCATTTT
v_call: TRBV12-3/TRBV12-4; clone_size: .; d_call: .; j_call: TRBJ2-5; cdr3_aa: CASSFPYGQAGGETQYF; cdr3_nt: TGTGCCAGCAGTTTTCCGTACGGACAGGCCGGGGGAGAGACCCAGTACTTC
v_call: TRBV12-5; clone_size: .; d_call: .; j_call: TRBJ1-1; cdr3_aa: CASGLDGGTEAFF; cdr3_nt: TGTGCTAGTGGTTTGGATGGGGGTACTGAAGCTTTCTTT
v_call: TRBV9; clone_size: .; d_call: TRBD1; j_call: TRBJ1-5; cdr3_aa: CASSVTGGSNQPQHF; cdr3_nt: TGTGCCAGCAGCGTGACAGGGGGGAGCAATCAGCCCCAGCATTTT
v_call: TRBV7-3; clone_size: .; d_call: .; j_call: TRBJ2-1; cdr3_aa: CASSLSPREGWIGANEQFF; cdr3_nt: TGTGCCAGCAGCTTGTCTCCCCGTGAGGGCTGGATTGGGGCCAATGAGCAGTTCTTC
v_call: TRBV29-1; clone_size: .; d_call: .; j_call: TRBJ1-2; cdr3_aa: CSVEFVYNYGYTF; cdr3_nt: TGCAGCGTTGAGTTCGTCTACAACTATGGCTACACCTTC
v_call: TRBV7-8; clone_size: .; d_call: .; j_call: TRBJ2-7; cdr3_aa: CASSIGHEQYF; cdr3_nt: TGTGCCAGCAGCATAGGGCACGAGCAGTACTTC
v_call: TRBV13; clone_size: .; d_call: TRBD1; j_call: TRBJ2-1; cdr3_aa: CASSPRGQSAYNEQFF; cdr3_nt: TGTGCCAGCAGCCCCCGGGGACAGTCAGCCTACAATGAGCAGTTCTTC
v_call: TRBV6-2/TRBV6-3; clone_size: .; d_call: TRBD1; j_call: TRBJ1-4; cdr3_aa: CASSWDRVAEKLFF; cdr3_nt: TGTGCCAGCAGTTGGGACAGGGTTGCGGAAAAACTGTTTTTT
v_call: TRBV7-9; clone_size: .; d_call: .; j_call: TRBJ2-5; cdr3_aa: CASSLVRKTQYF; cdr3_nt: TGTGCCAGCAGCTTAGTGCGGAAGACCCAGTACTTC
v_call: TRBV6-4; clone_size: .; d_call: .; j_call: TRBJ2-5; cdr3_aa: CASGEKTQYF; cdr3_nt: TGTGCCAGCGGAGAAAAGACCCAGTACTTC
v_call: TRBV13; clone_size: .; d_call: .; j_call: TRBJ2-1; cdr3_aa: CASSLRSRGAEQFF; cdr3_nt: TGTGCCAGCAGCTTACGGTCAAGGGGGGCTGAGCAGTTCTTC
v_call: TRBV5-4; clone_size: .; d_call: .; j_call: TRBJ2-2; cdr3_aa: CASSLVITGELFF; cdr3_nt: TGTGCCAGCAGCCTCGTGATCACCGGGGAGCTGTTTTTT
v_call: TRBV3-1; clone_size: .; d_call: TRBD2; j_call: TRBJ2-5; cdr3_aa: CASSLTSGSHWETQYF; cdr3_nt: TGTGCCAGCAGCCTGACTAGCGGGAGCCACTGGGAGACCCAGTACTTC
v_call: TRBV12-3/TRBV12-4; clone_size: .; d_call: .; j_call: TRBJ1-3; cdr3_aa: CASNLGNTIYF; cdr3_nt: TGTGCCAGCAACCTAGGAAACACCATATATTTT
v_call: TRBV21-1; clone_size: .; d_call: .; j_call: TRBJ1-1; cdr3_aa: CASTNKPLTWGAVVTEAFF; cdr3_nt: TGTGCCAGCACCAACAAACCCCTGACATGGGGGGCGGTTGTCACTGAAGCTTTCTTT
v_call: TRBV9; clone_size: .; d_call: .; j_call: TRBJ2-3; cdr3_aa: CASSETFTDTQYF; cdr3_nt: TGTGCCAGCAGCGAGACCTTCACAGATACGCAGTATTTT
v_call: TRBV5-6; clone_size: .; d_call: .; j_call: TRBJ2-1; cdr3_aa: CASSLEAHEQFF; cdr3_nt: TGTGCCAGCAGCTTGGAGGCGCATGAGCAGTTCTTC
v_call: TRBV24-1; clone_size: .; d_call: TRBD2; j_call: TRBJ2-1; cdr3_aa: CATSDLTPSGGTYNEQFF; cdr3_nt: TGTGCCACCAGTGACCTAACCCCTAGCGGGGGGACCTACAATGAGCAGTTCTTC
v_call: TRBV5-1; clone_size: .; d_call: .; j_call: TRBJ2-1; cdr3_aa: CASSLAQGQHQFF; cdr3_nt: TGCGCCAGCAGCTTGGCCCAGGGGCAGCATCAATTCTTC
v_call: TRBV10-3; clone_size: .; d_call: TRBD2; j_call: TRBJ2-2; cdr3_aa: CAIPGGTGELFF; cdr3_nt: TGTGCCATACCGGGGGGCACCGGGGAGCTGTTTTTT
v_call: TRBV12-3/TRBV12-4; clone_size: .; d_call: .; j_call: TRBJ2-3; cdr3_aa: CASSRQGTDTQYF; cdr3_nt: TGTGCCAGCAGCCGACAGGGCACAGATACGCAGTATTTT
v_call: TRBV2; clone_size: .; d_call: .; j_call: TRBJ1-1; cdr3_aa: CASSEGVWNTEAFF; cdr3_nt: TGTGCCAGCAGTGAAGGGGTGTGGAACACTGAAGCTTTCTTT
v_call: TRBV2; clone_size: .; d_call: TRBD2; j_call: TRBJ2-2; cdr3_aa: CASSERAAGGQGELFF; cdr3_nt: TGTGCCAGCAGTGAACGGGCGGCGGGAGGACAGGGGGAGCTGTTTTTT
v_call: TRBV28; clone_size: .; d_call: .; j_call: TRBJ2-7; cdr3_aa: CASSFSGTLSSYEQYF; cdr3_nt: TGTGCCAGCAGTTTTTCGGGGACACTAAGCTCCTACGAGCAGTACTTC
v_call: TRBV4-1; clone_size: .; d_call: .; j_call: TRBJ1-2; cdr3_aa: CASSPAIGGNYGYTF; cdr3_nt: TGCGCCAGCAGCCCAGCGATTGGGGGGAACTATGGCTACACCTTC
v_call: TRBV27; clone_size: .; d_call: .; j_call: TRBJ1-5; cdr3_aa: CASSPDPNSNQPQHF; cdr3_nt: TGTGCCAGCAGTCCAGACCCCAATAGCAATCAGCCCCAGCATTTT
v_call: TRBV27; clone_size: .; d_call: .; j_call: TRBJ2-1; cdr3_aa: CASSPVGSGQFF; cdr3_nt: TGTGCCAGCAGTCCTGTCGGATCGGGGCAGTTCTTC
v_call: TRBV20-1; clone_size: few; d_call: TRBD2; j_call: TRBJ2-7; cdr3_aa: CSARELAGNYEQYF; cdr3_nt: TGCAGTGCTAGAGAACTAGCGGGGAACTACGAGCAGTACTTC
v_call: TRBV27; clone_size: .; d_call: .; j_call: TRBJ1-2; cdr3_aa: CASSRRGQSYGYTF; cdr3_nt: TGTGCCAGCAGTAGGAGAGGGCAGAGCTATGGCTACACCTTC
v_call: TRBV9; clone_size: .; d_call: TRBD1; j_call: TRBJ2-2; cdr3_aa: CASSGPGQVFNLTGELFF; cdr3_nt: TGTGCCAGCAGCGGTCCGGGACAGGTTTTCAACCTCACCGGGGAGCTGTTTTTT
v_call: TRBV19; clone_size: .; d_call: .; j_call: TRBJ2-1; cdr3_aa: CASSGGLGGNEQFF; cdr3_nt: TGTGCCAGTAGTGGGGGCCTAGGAGGCAATGAGCAGTTCTTC
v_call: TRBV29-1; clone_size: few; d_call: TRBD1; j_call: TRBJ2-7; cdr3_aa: CSVEGEQGGYEQYF; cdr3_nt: TGCAGCGTTGAAGGGGAACAGGGGGGCTACGAGCAGTACTTC
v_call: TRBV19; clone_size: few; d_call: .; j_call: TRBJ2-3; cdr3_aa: CASSLAGRRTDTQYF; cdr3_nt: TGTGCCAGTAGTCTTGCGGGGCGCAGGACAGATACGCAGTATTTT
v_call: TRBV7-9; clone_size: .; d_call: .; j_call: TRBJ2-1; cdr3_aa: CASSLGGGGDEQFF; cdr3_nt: TGTGCCAGCAGCTTAGGAGGGGGAGGCGATGAGCAGTTCTTC
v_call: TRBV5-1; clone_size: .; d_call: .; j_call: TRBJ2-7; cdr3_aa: CASSLDTTYEQYF; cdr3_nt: TGCGCCAGCAGCTTGGACACGACCTACGAGCAGTACTTC
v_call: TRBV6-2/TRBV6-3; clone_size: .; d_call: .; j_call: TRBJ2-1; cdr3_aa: CASTRRSYNEQFF; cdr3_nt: TGTGCCAGCACTAGACGGTCCTACAATGAGCAGTTCTTC